The next 26 T cell receptor beta chains were all read from a single sample in a study of T-cell reconstitution after alpha-beta-depleted transplantation in children. The TCRbeta library was prepared with unique molecular identifiers. TCRdb recomputed calls from the PCR reads with MiXCR, one row per CDR3 protein. Altogether about 500,000 distinct CDR3 sequences are present, 30% to 35% being singletons, with the ten largest covering more than 2%. The specimen comprised PBMCs from the stem cell graft donor, sampled from the stem cell graft. The source is a human donor who donated a stem cell graft to a child with aplastic anemia.

The rearrangement links TRBV20-1 to TRBJ2-5, with 7 bases aligning to TRBD2. The length of the CDR3 is 16 residues. Unmatched junction bases numbered 8, after V lost 0 bases and J lost 1 base. Germline CDR1 DFQATT, CDR2 SNEGSKA (reference sequence). The CDR3 coding sequence is TGCAGTGCTAGAGATAAAACGGGAGGAACCCAAGAGACCCAGTACTTC. This encodes CSARDKTGGTQETQYF.

The V and J genes are TRBV7-2 and TRBJ2-1, with 8 bases identical to TRBD2. This CDR3 has 17 residues. Germline V gives CDR1 SGHTA, CDR2 FQGNSA. V lost 1 base, J lost 2 bases, and 7 bases stayed unmatched. In DNA, the CDR3 is TGTGCCAGCAGCTTAGTGGGGGCGGGAGGTGCCTACAATGAGCAGTTCTTC. Translation gives CASSLVGAGGAYNEQFF.

This chain links TRBV7-2 with TRBJ2-7; 8 bases agree with TRBD1. With 2 bases clipped from V and 5 bases from J, the junction kept 5 bases outside the gene matches. In germline, CDR1 is SGHTA, CDR2 FQGNSA. The CDR3 runs to 14 residues. The CDR3 DNA is TGTGCCAGCAGCTTAAGACAGGGGACCCACGAGCAGTACTTC. Translation: CASSLRQGTHEQYF.

On this clonotype itself: The CDR3 carries no conserved terminal phenylalanine or tryptophan, so it likely arises from a read error. This rearrangement joins TRBV9 to TRBJ1-1; 8 bases align to TRBD1. After removal of 4 bases from V and 2 bases from J, the junction contained 7 bases not matched to a gene. The CDR3 contains 15 residues. The germline V gene has CDR1 SGDLS and CDR2 YYNGEE. CDR3 bases: TGTGCCAGCAGCCCCCCCGGGACAGGTAACACTGAAGCTTTCTTA. Translation: CASSPPGTGNTEAFL.

The rearrangement joins TRBV12-3 or TRBV12-4 to TRBJ2-5; 13 nucleotides align to TRBD2. J gave up 5 bases and V 5 bases, and 8 bases lay outside the gene matches. This CDR3 is 16 amino acids long. DNA for the CDR3: TGTGCCAGCAGTCTACTAGCGGGAGGGCCACTTGAGACCCAGTACTTC. This codes for CASSLLAGGPLETQYF.

The genes are TRBV27 and TRBJ2-7, with a possible D match to TRBD2 (6 bases). This CDR3 is 16 amino acids long. Germline V gene lookup returns CDR1 MNHEY and CDR2 SMNVEV (reference sequence). Trimming left V 1 base short and J 8 bases short, with 21 bases between. The DNA for the CDR3 is TGTGCCAGCAGTTTATTGGGTGGGGGACTTCGGTTGCAGCAGTACTTC. Protein sequence: CASSLLGGGLRLQQYF.

The chain employs TRBV12-3 or TRBV12-4 and TRBJ1-6; 7 nucleotides agree with TRBD1. There are 14 residues in the CDR3. V lost 6 bases to trimming and J lost 5 bases; unmatched junction nucleotides: 4. The CDR3, as DNA: TGTGCCAGCAGCCTGACAGGGAATAATTCACCCCTCCACTTT. It specifies CASSLTGNNSPLHF.

The chain couples TRBV19 to TRBJ2-1, with 8 nucleotides matching TRBD2. Trimming cost V 2 bases and J 4 bases; bases outside gene matches: 7. The CDR3 totals 16 residues. In germline, CDR1 is LNHDA, CDR2 SQIVND (reference sequence). Here the CDR3 reads CASSIFLSGVYNEQFF. The CDR3 DNA reads TGTGCCAGTAGTATATTTCTTAGCGGGGTTTACAATGAGCAGTTCTTC.

The chain employs TRBV18 and TRBJ1-1; 8 nucleotides align to TRBD1. Germline values: CDR1 KGHSH, CDR2 LQKENI. The trim removed 3 bases at V and 4 bases at J, leaving 4 bases unmatched. This CDR3 spans 14 amino acids. The CDR3 DNA is TGTGCCAGCTCACCCAGGGGGCAAGGCACTGAAGCTTTCTTT. Translating gives CASSPRGQGTEAFF.

This clonotype was picked up a small number of times. The gene calls are TRBV28 and TRBJ1-5; D not resolved. The CDR3 is 14 residues long. Germline CDR1 MDHEN, CDR2 SYDVKM. With 6 bases removed from V and 6 bases from J, the gap between germline ends came to 15 bases. The DNA of the CDR3 is TGTGCCAGCAGGAATTACATGGGCACTCAGCCCCAGCATTTT. The encoded protein is CASRNYMGTQPQHF.

This clonotype has just one count. The CDR3 protein is CSASRANQPQHF. The CDR3 region has the DNA TGCAGTGCTAGCAGGGCCAATCAGCCCCAGCATTTT. The chain uses TRBV20-1 and TRBJ1-5, with D possibly matching TRBD1 (5 bases). This CDR3 spans 12 amino acids. From germline, CDR1 is DFQATT and CDR2 SNEGSKA (reference sequence). V gave up 3 bases and J gave up 3 bases, with 6 bases separating them.

The V and J genes are TRBV5-5 and TRBJ2-7, with TRBD1 matching 7 bases. The ends lost 6 bases at V and 3 bases at J; junction bases unmatched: 12. This CDR3 is built from 15 residues. Looked up from germline, CDR1 is SGHKS and CDR2 is YYEKEE (reference sequence). The CDR3 region is CASNDPGTARYEQYF. In DNA form, the CDR3 reads TGTGCCAGCAACGATCCCGGGACAGCCCGCTACGAGCAGTACTTC.

V and J are TRBV5-4 and TRBJ2-7; 9 bases map to TRBD1. Unmatched junction bases numbered 11, after V lost 3 bases and J lost 1 base. The CDR3 has 17 residues. The V gene's germline CDR1 is SGHNT and CDR2 YYREEE (reference sequence). CDR3: CASSSTGQGGWSYEQYV. The CDR3 region has the DNA TGTGCCAGCAGCTCTACGGGACAGGGCGGGTGGTCCTACGAGCAGTACGTC.

V usage is TRBV7-2 and J usage is TRBJ2-3; D may be TRBD2 (6 bases). Germline assignment: CDR1 SGHTA and CDR2 FQGNSA. This CDR3 spans 14 amino acids. The V gene lost 1 base and the J gene lost 8 bases, with 13 bases spanning the gap. CDR3 bases: TGTGCCAGCAGCTTAGTGGTGGCGGGATCTACGCAGTATTTT. The encoded protein is CASSLVVAGSTQYF.

The V gene is TRBV28, the J gene TRBJ2-3, with TRBD1 identical over 7 bases. V gave up 6 bases and J gave up 1 base; unmatched junction bases: 13. Germline V gene lookup returns CDR1 MDHEN and CDR2 SYDVKM. The length of the CDR3 is 17 residues. CDR3: CASSPSAGGWRTDTQYF. CDR3 sequence (DNA): TGTGCCAGCAGCCCATCGGCAGGGGGATGGCGCACAGATACGCAGTATTTT.

This clonotype was seen more than once but under ten times. Here the CDR3 DNA reads TGTGCCAGCAGCTTAAACAGCCAAGAGACCCAGTACTTC. Translating gives CASSLNSQETQYF. J is TRBJ2-5 and V is TRBV7-2; no clear D. From germline, CDR1 is SGHTA and CDR2 FQGNSA. This CDR3 contains 13 residues. Trimming took off 2 bases at V and 1 base at J, with 5 bases between the two ends. Drawing the rest from reference TRBV7-2 and TRBJ2-5, the complete variable domain is GAGVSQSPSNKVTEKGKDVELRCDPISGHTALYWYRQSLGQGLEFLIYFQGNSAPDKSGLPSDRFSAERTGGSVSTLTIQRTQQEDSAVYLCASSLNSQETQYFGPGTRLLVL.

This clonotype has more than one count but fewer than ten. The V call is TRBV12-3 or TRBV12-4, the J call TRBJ2-5, with 12 positions matching TRBD2. The V segment lost 7 bases and the J segment 0 bases; nucleotides outside the gene matches: 3. This CDR3 spans 15 amino acids. CDR3: CASTWTSGNQETQYF. The CDR3 DNA is TGTGCCAGCACCTGGACTAGCGGGAACCAAGAGACCCAGTACTTC.

Only a few counts were recorded for this clonotype. The V gene is TRBV6-2 or TRBV6-3, the J gene TRBJ2-5; the match to TRBD2 covers 9 bases. In germline, CDR1 is MNHEY, CDR2 SVGEGT. Trimming took 6 bases from V and 7 from J; bases not matched to a gene: 12. The CDR3 has 15 amino acids. CDR3 sequence (DNA): TGTGCCAGCAGGTTCCTGCGGGAGGGCCTTTGGACCCAGTACTTC. It codes for CASRFLREGLWTQYF.

The chain couples TRBV9 to TRBJ1-1; D is unresolved. Germline CDR1 reads SGDLS; CDR2 reads YYNGEE. This CDR3 contains 14 residues. Trimming took off 1 base at V and 3 bases at J, with 10 bases between the two ends. This chain's CDR3 is CASSVLVSHTEAFF. The CDR3 DNA reads TGTGCCAGCAGCGTACTGGTCAGTCACACTGAAGCTTTCTTT.

The chain carries TRBV28 and TRBJ2-7; D is possibly TRBD1 (5 bases). V was cut by 6 bases and J by 4 bases, with 19 bases left in between. The CDR3 consists of 15 residues. Germline V gene data show CDR1 as MDHEN and CDR2 as SYDVKM. DNA of the CDR3: TGTGCCAGCAGCCTAAACGACAGAGCACCTTACGAGCAGTACTTC. Encoded protein: CASSLNDRAPYEQYF.

This clonotype turned up a few times. J is TRBJ1-2 and V is TRBV18; the D is unclear. Germline assignment: CDR1 KGHSH and CDR2 LQKENI. Trimming pared 3 bases from V and 3 bases from J, leaving 8 bases between. This CDR3 has 13 residues. This CDR3 is CASSPQDDYGYTF. The CDR3 DNA is TGTGCCAGCTCACCCCAGGACGACTATGGCTACACCTTC.

V is TRBV15 and J is TRBJ1-2; 7 bases line up with TRBD1. The CDR3 extends over 16 amino acids. After removal of 1 base from V and 8 bases from J, the junction contained 13 bases not matched to a gene. Germline CDR1 and CDR2: LNHNV and YYDKDF (reference sequence). This CDR3 is CATSRALVRGGIGYTF. CDR3 DNA sequence: TGTGCCACCAGCAGAGCCCTCGTCAGAGGGGGCATCGGCTACACCTTC.

This rearrangement joins TRBV4-3 to TRBJ2-2; the D is unclear. Trimming removed 0 bases from V and 2 bases from J, with 10 bases in between. Germline V gene data show CDR1 as LGHNA and CDR2 as YSLEER. This CDR3 region has 16 residues. As DNA, the CDR3 is TGCGCCAGCAGCCAAGAATACACACCTAACACCGGGGAGCTGTTTTTT. Amino acid sequence: CASSQEYTPNTGELFF.

The chain is built from TRBV3-1 and TRBJ2-7; 11 bases are a match to TRBD1. This CDR3 is 15 amino acids long. The ends lost 5 bases at V and 5 bases at J; junction bases unmatched: 8. Germline lookup yields CDR1 LGHDT and CDR2 YNNKEL (reference sequence). The CDR3: CASSGQDRGQDEQYV. The CDR3 nucleotides are TGTGCCAGCAGCGGACAGGACAGGGGGCAGGACGAGCAGTACGTC.

The V call is TRBV6-4, the J call TRBJ2-2; D is unresolved. There are 13 residues in the CDR3. With 0 bases removed from V and 4 bases from J, the gap between germline ends came to 3 bases. Germline V CDR1 and CDR2: MRHNA, SNTAGT. The CDR3 region has the DNA TGTGCCAGCAGTGACTCGACCACCGGGGAGCTGTTTTTT. As protein: CASSDSTTGELFF.

The table lists this clonotype with a few counts. The chain carries TRBV29-1 and TRBJ2-3; 8 positions match TRBD1. From germline, CDR1 is SQVTM and CDR2 ANQGSEA. Unmatched junction bases numbered 3, after V lost 6 bases and J lost 1 base. The CDR3 loop spans 13 amino acids. The DNA of the CDR3 is TGCAGCGTGACGGACAGGGGCACAGATACGCAGTATTTT. Residues: CSVTDRGTDTQYF.